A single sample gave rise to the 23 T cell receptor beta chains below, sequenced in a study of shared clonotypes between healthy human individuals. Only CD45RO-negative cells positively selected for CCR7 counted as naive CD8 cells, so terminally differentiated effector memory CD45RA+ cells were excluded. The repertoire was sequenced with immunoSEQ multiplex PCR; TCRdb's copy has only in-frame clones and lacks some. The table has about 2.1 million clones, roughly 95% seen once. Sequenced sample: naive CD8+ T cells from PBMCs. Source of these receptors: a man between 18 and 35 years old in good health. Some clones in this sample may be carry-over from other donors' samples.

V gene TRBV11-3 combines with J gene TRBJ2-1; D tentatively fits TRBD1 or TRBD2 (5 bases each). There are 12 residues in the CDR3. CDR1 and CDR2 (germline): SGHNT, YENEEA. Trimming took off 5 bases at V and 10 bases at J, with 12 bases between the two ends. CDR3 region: CASSLSEGEQFF. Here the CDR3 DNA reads TGTGCCAGCAGCCTTAGTGAGGGGGAGCAGTTCTTC.

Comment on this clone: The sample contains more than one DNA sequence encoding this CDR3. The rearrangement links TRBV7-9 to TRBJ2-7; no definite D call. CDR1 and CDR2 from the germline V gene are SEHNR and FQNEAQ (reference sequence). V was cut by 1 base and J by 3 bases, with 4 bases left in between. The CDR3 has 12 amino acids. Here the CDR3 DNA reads TGTGCCAGCAGCTTAGATTTCTACGAGCAGTACTTC. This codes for CASSLDFYEQYF.

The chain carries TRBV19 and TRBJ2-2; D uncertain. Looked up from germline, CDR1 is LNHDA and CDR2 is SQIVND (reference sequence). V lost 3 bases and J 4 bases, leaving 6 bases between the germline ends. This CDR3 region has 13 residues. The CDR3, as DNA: TGTGCCAGTAGTATTTGGTCCACCGGGGAGCTGTTTTTT. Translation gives CASSIWSTGELFF.

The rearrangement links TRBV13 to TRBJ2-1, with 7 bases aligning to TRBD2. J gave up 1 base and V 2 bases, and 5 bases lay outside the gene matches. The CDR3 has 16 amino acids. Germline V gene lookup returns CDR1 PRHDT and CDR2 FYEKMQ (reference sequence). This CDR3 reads CASSLRRESSYNEQFF. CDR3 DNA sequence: TGTGCCAGCAGCTTAAGGCGGGAGAGTTCCTACAATGAGCAGTTCTTC.

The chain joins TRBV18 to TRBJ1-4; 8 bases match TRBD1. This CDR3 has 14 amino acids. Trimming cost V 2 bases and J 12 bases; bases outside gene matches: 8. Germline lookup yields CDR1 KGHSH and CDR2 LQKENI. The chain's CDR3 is CASSPFPGQEELFF. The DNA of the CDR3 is TGTGCCAGCTCACCATTCCCGGGACAGGAAGAACTGTTTTTT.

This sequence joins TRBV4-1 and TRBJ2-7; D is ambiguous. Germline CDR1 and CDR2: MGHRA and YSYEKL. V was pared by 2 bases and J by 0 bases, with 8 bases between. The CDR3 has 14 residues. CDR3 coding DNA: TGCGCCAGCAGCCAAAGACACAGCTCCTACGAGCAGTACTTC. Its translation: CASSQRHSSYEQYF.

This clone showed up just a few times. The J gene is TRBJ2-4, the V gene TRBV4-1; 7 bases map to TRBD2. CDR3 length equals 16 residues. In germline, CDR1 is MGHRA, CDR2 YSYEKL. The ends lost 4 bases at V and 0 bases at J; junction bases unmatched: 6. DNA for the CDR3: TGCGCCAGCAGCCCTCCCAGCGGGGTAGCCAAAAACATTCAGTACTTC. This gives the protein CASSPPSGVAKNIQYF.

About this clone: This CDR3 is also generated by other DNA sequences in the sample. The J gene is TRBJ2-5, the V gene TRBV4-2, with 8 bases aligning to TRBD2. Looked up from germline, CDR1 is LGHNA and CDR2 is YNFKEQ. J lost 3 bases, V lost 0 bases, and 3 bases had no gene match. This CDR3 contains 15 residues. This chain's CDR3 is CASSQDPGGKETQYF. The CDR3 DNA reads TGTGCCAGCAGCCAAGACCCGGGGGGGAAAGAGACCCAGTACTTC.

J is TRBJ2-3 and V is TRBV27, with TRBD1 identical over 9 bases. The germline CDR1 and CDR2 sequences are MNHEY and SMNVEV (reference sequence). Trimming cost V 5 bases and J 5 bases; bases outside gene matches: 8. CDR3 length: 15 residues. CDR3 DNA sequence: TGTGCCAGCAGTCCCCGAAGGACAGGGGAAGATACGCAGTATTTT. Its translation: CASSPRRTGEDTQYF.

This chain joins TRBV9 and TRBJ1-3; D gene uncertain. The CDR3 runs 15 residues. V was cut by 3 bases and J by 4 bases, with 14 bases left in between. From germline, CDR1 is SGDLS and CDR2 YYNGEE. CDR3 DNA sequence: TGTGCCAGCAGCGCCCTCGGAGGTGAAGGAAACACCATATATTTT. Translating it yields CASSALGGEGNTIYF.

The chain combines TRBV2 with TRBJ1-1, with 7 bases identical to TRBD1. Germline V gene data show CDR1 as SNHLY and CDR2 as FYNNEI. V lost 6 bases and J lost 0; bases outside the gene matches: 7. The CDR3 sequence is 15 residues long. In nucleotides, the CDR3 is TGTGCCAGCAGGTCACCGGGACAGCTGAACACTGAAGCTTTCTTT. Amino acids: CASRSPGQLNTEAFF. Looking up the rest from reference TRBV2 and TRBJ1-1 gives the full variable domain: EPEVTQTPSHQVTQMGQEVILRCVPISNHLYFYWYRQILGQKVEFLVSFYNNEISEKSEIFDDQFSVERPDGSNFTLKIRSTKLEDSAMYFCASRSPGQLNTEAFFGQGTRLTVV.

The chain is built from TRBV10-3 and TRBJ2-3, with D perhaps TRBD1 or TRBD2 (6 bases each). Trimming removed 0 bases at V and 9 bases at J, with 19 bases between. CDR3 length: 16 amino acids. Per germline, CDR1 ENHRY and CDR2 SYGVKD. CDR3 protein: CAISESGGGSLWTQYF. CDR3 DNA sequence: TGTGCCATCAGTGAGTCGGGGGGCGGTAGTTTATGGACGCAGTATTTT.

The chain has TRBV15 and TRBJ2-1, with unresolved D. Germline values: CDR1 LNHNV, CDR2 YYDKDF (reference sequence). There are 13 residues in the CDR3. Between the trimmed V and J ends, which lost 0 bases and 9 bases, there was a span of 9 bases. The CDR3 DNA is TGTGCCACCAGCAGAGAGGCCAAGGGTGAGCAGTTCTTC. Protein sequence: CATSREAKGEQFF.

CDR3 sequence reads: CASSARTSDTQYF. The CDR3 region has the DNA TGTGCCAGCAGCGCGAGGACCTCAGATACGCAGTATTTT. The genes are TRBV11-2 and TRBJ2-3; unclear D gene. The V end lost 5 bases, the J end lost 4 bases, and 10 bases lay between the germline ends. This CDR3 comprises 13 residues. Looked up from germline, CDR1 is SGHAT and CDR2 is FQNNGV.

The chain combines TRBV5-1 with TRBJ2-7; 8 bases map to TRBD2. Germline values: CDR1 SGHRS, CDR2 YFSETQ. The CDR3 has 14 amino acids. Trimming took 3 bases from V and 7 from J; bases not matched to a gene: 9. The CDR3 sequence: CASSSREGPGEQYF. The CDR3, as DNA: TGCGCCAGCAGCTCCCGGGAGGGCCCGGGGGAGCAGTACTTC.

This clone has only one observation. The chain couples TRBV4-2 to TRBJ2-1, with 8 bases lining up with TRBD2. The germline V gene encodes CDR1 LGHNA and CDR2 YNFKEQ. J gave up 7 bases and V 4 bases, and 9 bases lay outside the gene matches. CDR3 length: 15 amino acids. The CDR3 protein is CASSLVGRAVNEQFF. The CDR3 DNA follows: TGTGCCAGCAGCCTCGTCGGGAGGGCCGTTAATGAGCAGTTCTTC.

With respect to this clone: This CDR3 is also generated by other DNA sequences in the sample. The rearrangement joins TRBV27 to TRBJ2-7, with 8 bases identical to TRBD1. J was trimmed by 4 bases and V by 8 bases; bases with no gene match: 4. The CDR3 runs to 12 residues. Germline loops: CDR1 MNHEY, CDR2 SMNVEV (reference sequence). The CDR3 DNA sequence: TGTGCCAGCGGCAGGGGGCGATACGAGCAGTACTTC. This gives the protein CASGRGRYEQYF.

CDR3 DNA: TGTGCCAGCAGCTTAGGGACATCAAGTAGCACAGATACGCAGTATTTT. Amino acid sequence: CASSLGTSSSTDTQYF. The chain recombines TRBV11-2 with TRBJ2-3; possibly TRBD1 for D (5 bases). Germline loops: CDR1 SGHAT, CDR2 FQNNGV. The CDR3 contains 16 residues. V lost 1 base, J lost 0 bases, and 11 bases lay in between.

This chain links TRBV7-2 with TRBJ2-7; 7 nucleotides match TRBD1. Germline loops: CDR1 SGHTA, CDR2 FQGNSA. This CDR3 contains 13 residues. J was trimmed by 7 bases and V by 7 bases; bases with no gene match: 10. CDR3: CASNDRETGEQYF. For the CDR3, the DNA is TGTGCCAGCAACGACAGGGAGACAGGGGAGCAGTACTTC.

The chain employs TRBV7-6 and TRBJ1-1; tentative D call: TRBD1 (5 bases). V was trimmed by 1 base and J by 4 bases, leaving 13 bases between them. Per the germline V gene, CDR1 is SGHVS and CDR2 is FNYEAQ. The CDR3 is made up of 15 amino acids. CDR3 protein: CASSLGRGRATEAFF. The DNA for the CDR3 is TGTGCCAGCAGCTTAGGTCGGGGCAGGGCCACTGAAGCTTTCTTT.

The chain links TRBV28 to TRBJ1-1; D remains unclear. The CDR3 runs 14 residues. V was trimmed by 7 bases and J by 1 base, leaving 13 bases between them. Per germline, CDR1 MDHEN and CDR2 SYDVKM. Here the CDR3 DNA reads TGTGCCAGCACCCTGGCACGGGGGAACACTGAAGCTTTCTTT. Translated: CASTLARGNTEAFF.

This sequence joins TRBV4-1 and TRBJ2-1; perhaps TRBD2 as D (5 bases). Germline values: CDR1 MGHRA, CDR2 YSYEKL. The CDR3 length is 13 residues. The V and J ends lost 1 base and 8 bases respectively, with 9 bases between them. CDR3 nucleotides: TGCGCCAGCAGCCAAGGTCTAGCCGATGAGCAGTTCTTC. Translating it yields CASSQGLADEQFF.

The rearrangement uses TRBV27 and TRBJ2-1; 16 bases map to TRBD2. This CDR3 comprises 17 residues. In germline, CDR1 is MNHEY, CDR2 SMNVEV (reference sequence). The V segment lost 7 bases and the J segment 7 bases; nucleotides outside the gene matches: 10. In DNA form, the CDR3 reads TGTGCCAGCACCCCGGGACTAGCGGGAGGGTCTCGGAATGAGCAGTTCTTC. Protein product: CASTPGLAGGSRNEQFF.